These T cell receptor beta chains were read from a single sample in a study of regulatory T cells in long-lasting Graves disease. TCRdb passed the multiplex PCR reads through MiXCR, listing each CDR3 protein once. The top ten hold roughly 10% of the sample, which has 530,000 or so distinct CDR3 sequences, roughly 14% seen once. This sample also appeared in a second study, on T cells in Graves' hyperthyroidism and ophthalmopathy.

The sequenced sample was peripheral blood mononuclear cells (PBMCs), obtained at new diagnosis, from a patient treated with antithyroid drugs. These receptors came from a man in his thirties or forties with Graves disease. Each CDR3 is given with its conserved first and last residue. Each record gives: D gene, V gene, J gene, clone size, CDR3 protein, CDR3 DNA. D genes are given only for firm matches. Clone size is stated in some rows and not others, as once, few, many or a class when expanded.

.	TRBV7-3	TRBJ2-7	few	CASSLGSGTEQYF	TGTGCCAGCAGCTTAGGTTCAGGGACCGAGCAGTACTTC
.	TRBV5-1	TRBJ2-7	many	CASSLGIDYEQYF	TGCGCCAGCAGCTTGGGCATTGACTACGAGCAGTACTTC
TRBD2	TRBV2	TRBJ2-5	few	CASSGTGGVEAQYF	TGTGCCAGCAGTGGGACGGGAGGTGTAGAGGCCCAGTACTTC
TRBD1	TRBV7-2	TRBJ1-3	few	CASSWDRGHSGNTIYF	TGTGCCAGCAGCTGGGACAGGGGGCACTCTGGAAACACCATATATTTT
.	TRBV20-1	TRBJ1-4	.	CSARIGNEKLFF	TGCAGTGCTAGGATTGGCAATGAAAAACTGTTTTTT
TRBD1	TRBV11-2	TRBJ1-2	many	CASSLDLGGARGYTF	TGTGCCAGCAGCTTAGATCTAGGGGGCGCTCGTGGCTACACCTTC
.	TRBV20-1	TRBJ2-3	many	CSEARPSTDTQYF	TGCAGTGAAGCGCGTCCTAGCACAGATACGCAGTATTTT
.	TRBV4-1	TRBJ2-5	.	CASSGGSQETQYF	TGCGCCAGCAGCGGGGGGAGTCAAGAGACCCAGTACTTC
.	TRBV28	TRBJ1-5	many	CASSLRDFYSNQPQHF	TGTGCCAGCAGTTTAAGGGATTTCTATAGCAATCAGCCCCAGCATTTT
.	TRBV10-3	TRBJ1-1	.	CAISFGKTEAFF	TGTGCCATCAGTTTCGGTAAAACTGAAGCTTTCTTT
TRBD1	TRBV9	TRBJ1-2	many	CASSAHRDRVTNYGYTF	TGTGCCAGCAGCGCTCACCGGGACAGGGTTACTAACTATGGCTACACCTTC
.	TRBV5-6	TRBJ2-3	few	CASSGWKDPSSTDTQYF	TGTGCCAGCAGCGGGTGGAAGGACCCATCTAGCACAGATACGCAGTATTTT
.	TRBV3-1	TRBJ2-1	.	CASSPELGSRAYNEQFF	TGTGCCAGCAGCCCAGAACTCGGGAGTAGGGCCTACAATGAGCAGTTCTTC
.	TRBV5-4	TRBJ1-1	few	CASSKDSLGDTEAFF	TGTGCCAGCAGCAAGGACAGCCTAGGAGACACTGAAGCTTTCTTT
TRBD1	TRBV12-3/TRBV12-4	TRBJ2-3	many	CASRHGTGGKDTQYF	TGTGCCAGCAGACACGGGACAGGGGGGAAAGATACGCAGTATTTT
TRBD2	TRBV20-1	TRBJ2-7	many	CSARGWTSGSGEQYF	TGCAGTGCTAGGGGCTGGACTAGCGGGAGCGGCGAGCAGTACTTC
TRBD2	TRBV3-1	TRBJ2-1	many	CASSHRTSANEQFF	TGTGCCAGCAGCCACCGGACTAGCGCGAATGAGCAGTTCTTC
TRBD2	TRBV2	TRBJ2-1	many	CASIREGEQFF	TGTGCCAGCATACGGGAGGGTGAGCAGTTCTTC
.	TRBV12-3/TRBV12-4	TRBJ2-1	many	CASSLGPTNEQFF	TGTGCCAGCAGTTTAGGCCCCACCAATGAGCAGTTCTTC
.	TRBV5-1	TRBJ1-1	.	CASSPAGTTTFNTEAFF	TGCGCCAGCAGCCCGGCGGGGACAACTACCTTTAACACTGAAGCTTTCTTT
.	TRBV30	TRBJ1-1	many	CAWCRVLNTEAFF	TGTGCCTGGTGCAGGGTTTTGAACACTGAAGCTTTCTTT
.	TRBV12-3/TRBV12-4	TRBJ1-5	many	CASSSGGGWDQPQHF	TGTGCCAGCAGTTCCGGGGGGGGCTGGGATCAGCCCCAGCATTTT
TRBD2	TRBV3-1	TRBJ2-1	many	CASSQDPSGRAGNEQFF	TGTGCCAGCAGCCAAGATCCTAGCGGGAGGGCGGGGAATGAGCAGTTCTTC
TRBD1	TRBV6-5	TRBJ1-1	many	CASSYFGTARGRGAFF	TGTGCCAGCAGTTACTTCGGGACAGCGCGTGGCCGAGGAGCTTTCTTT
TRBD2	TRBV6-2/TRBV6-3	TRBJ2-3	.	CASSLSGRLDTQYF	TGTGCCAGCAGCCTTAGCGGGAGGTTAGATACGCAGTATTTT
.	TRBV20-1	TRBJ2-7	many	CSARDPGTGAIEQYF	TGCAGTGCTAGAGATCCCGGGACTGGAGCCATCGAGCAGTACTTC
.	TRBV6-2/TRBV6-3	TRBJ1-4	few	CASSYSNLGGTANEKLFF	TGTGCCAGCAGTTACTCGAATTTAGGCGGCACAGCTAATGAAAAACTGTTTTTT
TRBD2	TRBV13	TRBJ2-1	few	CASRASGEEGTYNEQFF	TGTGCCAGCAGGGCTAGCGGAGAGGAGGGAACCTACAATGAGCAGTTCTTC
.	TRBV30	TRBJ2-4	few	CAWSVWEAKNIQYF	TGTGCCTGGAGTGTTTGGGAGGCCAAAAACATTCAGTACTTC
.	TRBV2	TRBJ1-4	many	CASSGGWWDEKLFF	TGTGCCAGCAGCGGAGGGTGGTGGGATGAAAAACTGTTTTTT
.	TRBV30	TRBJ1-1	many	CAWSVGYTEAFF	TGTGCCTGGAGTGTAGGATACACTGAAGCTTTCTTT
TRBD1	TRBV19	TRBJ2-2	.	CATRRQGVSTGELFF	TGTGCCACACGTAGACAGGGTGTCTCCACCGGGGAGCTGTTTTTT
.	TRBV20-1	TRBJ2-5	.	CSAKQGTQETQYF	TGCAGTGCTAAACAGGGAACCCAAGAGACCCAGTACTTC
.	TRBV6-1	TRBJ1-1	many	CASSEGGGFAEAFF	TGTGCCAGCAGCGAGGGAGGGGGATTCGCTGAAGCTTTCTTT
TRBD2	TRBV20-1	TRBJ2-1	many	CSARTSGAYNEQFF	TGCAGTGCTAGGACTAGCGGGGCCTACAATGAGCAGTTCTTC
TRBD1	TRBV5-1	TRBJ1-5	many	CASSLDRGQPQHF	TGCGCCAGCAGCCTGGACAGGGGTCAGCCCCAGCATTTT
.	TRBV30	TRBJ2-3	many	CASIPADTQYF	TGTGCCTCGATCCCCGCGGATACGCAGTATTTT
.	TRBV4-1	TRBJ1-6	.	CASSQGGARNGSPLHF	TGCGCCAGCAGCCAAGGGGGCGCACGGAATGGTTCACCCCTCCACTTT
.	TRBV6-1	TRBJ2-7	many	CASSHLGHSSYEQYF	TGTGCCAGCAGTCACCTGGGACATAGCTCCTACGAGCAGTACTTC
TRBD2	TRBV19	TRBJ2-1	.	CASSSTAGVPNEQFF	TGTGCCAGTAGTTCAACAGCGGGAGTACCGAATGAGCAGTTCTTC
.	TRBV20-1	TRBJ2-5	once	CSAWEPGVQETQYF	TGCAGTGCCTGGGAGCCGGGAGTACAAGAGACCCAGTACTTC
.	TRBV11-2	TRBJ2-5	many	CASSLEGLDKKGTQYF	TGTGCCAGCAGCTTAGAAGGATTGGACAAGAAAGGGACCCAGTACTTC
TRBD2	TRBV19	TRBJ2-1	many	CASRGSGTSYNEQFF	TGTGCCAGTAGGGGTAGCGGGACCTCCTACAATGAGCAGTTCTTC
.	TRBV29-1	TRBJ1-1	.	CSVGDFEAFF	TGCAGCGTGGGGGACTTTGAAGCTTTCTTT
.	TRBV30	TRBJ2-7	many	CAWGRSYEQYF	TGTGCCTGGGGTCGATCCTACGAGCAGTACTTC
TRBD1	TRBV2	TRBJ2-1	many	CASSEALGTGGNEQFF	TGTGCCAGCAGTGAAGCGCTTGGCACAGGGGGCAATGAGCAGTTCTTC
TRBD1	TRBV20-1	TRBJ2-1	many	CSARDRPDRISYNEQFF	TGCAGTGCTAGAGACCGCCCGGACAGGATCTCCTACAATGAGCAGTTCTTC
.	TRBV5-1	TRBJ1-1	many	CASSSGKHEAFF	TGCGCCAGCAGCTCGGGGAAGCATGAAGCTTTCTTT
TRBD1	TRBV28	TRBJ1-5	many	CASRSGTAYNQPQHF	TGTGCCAGCAGATCCGGGACAGCTTACAATCAGCCCCAGCATTTT
TRBD2	TRBV29-1	TRBJ2-1	many	CSVPAGEVDEQFF	TGCAGCGTCCCAGCGGGAGAAGTCGATGAGCAGTTCTTC
TRBD1	TRBV4-1	TRBJ1-1	.	CASSQGRGILGTEAFF	TGCGCCAGCAGCCAAGGCAGGGGGATATTGGGCACTGAAGCTTTCTTT
TRBD2	TRBV9	TRBJ2-7	many	CASSVALTSGRGEQYF	TGTGCCAGCAGCGTGGCCCTTACTAGCGGGAGGGGCGAGCAGTACTTC
.	TRBV20-1	TRBJ1-2	many	CSAPDLGEGYTF	TGCAGTGCCCCAGATCTGGGGGAAGGCTACACCTTC
.	TRBV20-1	TRBJ2-1	many	CSAPDRNEQFF	TGCAGTGCTCCGGACCGCAATGAGCAGTTCTTC